Shown below are 9 T cell receptor beta chains from a single sample sequenced in a study of shared clonotypes between healthy human individuals. Naive CD8 cells lacked CD45RO and underwent positive selection for CCR7, leaving out terminally differentiated effector memory CD45RA+ cells. Method: immunoSEQ multiplex PCR; TCRdb's copy keeps in-frame clones and lacks some. Of roughly 1,800,000 clones in the sample, approximately 94% were seen once. Input material: naive CD8+ T cells sorted from blood. Receptors originate from a man aged 18-30 years in good health.

The chain carries TRBV28 and TRBJ2-7; 10 bases are shared with TRBD1. CDR3 length equals 13 residues. Germline trimming cut 8 bases from V and 2 bases from J; bases unmatched to any gene: 3. Germline CDR1 MDHEN, CDR2 SYDVKM. The CDR3 sequence: CASGDRGPYEQYF. The DNA for the CDR3 is TGTGCCAGCGGGGACAGGGGTCCCTACGAGCAGTACTTC.

The chain is built from TRBV10-3 and TRBJ1-5; no definite D call. There are 15 residues in the CDR3. Trimming took 0 bases from V and 9 from J, leaving 15 bases between them. Germline V gene lookup returns CDR1 ENHRY and CDR2 SYGVKD. CDR3 nucleotide sequence: TGTGCCATCAGTGAGTCGCATAGCCTGTATGGGCCCCAGCATTTT. It encodes CAISESHSLYGPQHF.

This sequence joins TRBV4-3 and TRBJ2-2; 7 positions agree with TRBD2. The CDR3 contains 17 residues. Germline trimming cut 0 bases from V and 6 bases from J; bases unmatched to any gene: 10. From germline, CDR1 is LGHNA and CDR2 YSLEER. Here the CDR3 DNA reads TGCGCCAGCAGCCAAGATTGGGACTATATTGTGGCCGGGGAGCTGTTTTTT. Its translation is CASSQDWDYIVAGELFF.

The chain combines TRBV28 with TRBJ1-4; 8 positions match TRBD1. From germline, CDR1 is MDHEN and CDR2 SYDVKM. The J segment lost 7 bases and the V segment lost 2 bases, leaving 9 bases of the junction unmatched. The CDR3 runs to 16 residues. CDR3 nucleotides: TGTGCCAGCAGTTTAGGCTCTCAGGGGGCCAGTGAAAAACTGTTTTTT. Translation gives CASSLGSQGASEKLFF. Together with reference TRBV28 and TRBJ1-4, the CDR3 gives the full variable domain: DVKVTQSSRYLVKRTGEKVFLECVQDMDHENMFWYRQDPGLGLRLIYFSYDVKMKEKGDIPEGYSVSREKKERFSLILESASTNQTSMYLCASSLGSQGASEKLFFGSGTQLSVL.

About this clone itself: Other DNA sequences in the sample encode the same CDR3. The rearrangement links TRBV28 to TRBJ2-7, with 11 bases identical to TRBD2. Germline-derived CDR1 and CDR2 are MDHEN and SYDVKM. The ends lost 3 bases at V and 2 bases at J; junction bases unmatched: 3. The CDR3 has 15 amino acids. Here the CDR3 reads CASSFLAGGPYEQYF. The CDR3 DNA reads TGTGCCAGCAGTTTTTTAGCGGGGGGGCCCTACGAGCAGTACTTC.

The chain carries TRBV4-3 and TRBJ2-7, with 8 bases identical to TRBD1. The CDR3 extends over 18 amino acids. V gave up 1 base and J gave up 2 bases; unmatched junction bases: 13. Germline V gene lookup returns CDR1 LGHNA and CDR2 YSLEER. In nucleotides, the CDR3 is TGCGCCAGCAGCCAAGCCTTGGGGGACAGGTTAAAGGCCTACGAGCAGTACTTC. Translation gives CASSQALGDRLKAYEQYF.

This rearrangement joins TRBV5-5 to TRBJ1-1; 7 bases line up with TRBD1. Germline trimming cut 5 bases from V and 5 bases from J; bases unmatched to any gene: 15. Germline V CDR1 and CDR2: SGHKS, YYEKEE (reference sequence). This CDR3 has 16 residues. The DNA for the CDR3 is TGTGCCAGCAGTTATTCAAACAGGGGAGTCAGAACTGAAGCTTTCTTT. This encodes CASSYSNRGVRTEAFF.

This chain connects TRBV2 to TRBJ1-6, with 8 bases lining up with TRBD1. Per the germline V gene, CDR1 is SNHLY and CDR2 is FYNNEI. The trim removed 7 bases at V and 10 bases at J, leaving 9 bases unmatched. This CDR3 has 14 residues. CDR3 bases: TGTGCCAGCAACCCAGGACAGGGTTCCTCACCCCTCCACTTT. Protein product: CASNPGQGSSPLHF.

The table lists this clone with a few counts. The chain joins TRBV9 to TRBJ2-1; D not resolved. V lost 0 bases and J lost 9, with 7 bases in between. Germline V gives CDR1 SGDLS, CDR2 YYNGEE. The CDR3 loop spans 12 amino acids. This CDR3 reads CASSVDSGEQFF. CDR3 bases: TGTGCCAGCAGCGTAGATTCGGGTGAGCAGTTCTTC.